Sequencing of this T cell receptor (beta chain) was carried out in a study of cytomegalovirus exposure and HLA in healthy donors. Study results and limitations: Reports showed the classifier diagnosing cytomegalovirus status with high specificity and sensitivity.

In the PCR, 60 Vbeta and 13 Jbeta primers were used. Using immunoSEQ multiplex PCR, the repertoire was profiled, and TCRdb retains in-frame clones only, with some absent. The sample lists around 160,000 clones, roughly 83% occurring once. Turning to this clone: Its matching antigen is unknown.

V was clipped by 4 bases and J by 1 base, with 11 bases between them. This CDR3 spans 14 amino acids. In germline, CDR1 is SGHDT, CDR2 YYEEEE. The TCR sequence derives from a young woman in good health and CMV-seronegative. The chain joins TRBV5-6 to TRBJ2-5; D perhaps matches TRBD1 (6 bases). The sample was PBMCs. CDR3 nucleotide sequence: TGTGCCAGCAGCCTCAGGGGATTCCAAGAGACCCAGTACTTC. Its protein product is CASSLRGFQETQYF.